This TCR beta chain comes out of a study of identifying expanded T cells in peripheral blood (dated by TCRdb to about 2019). A note on the overall study: Technical replicates were generated by sequencing separate aliquots of the same genomic DNA pool, with four replicates compared pairwise. Study-wide conclusions, independent of this receptor: Across all healthy-donor time intervals, the beta-binomial model significantly lowered both the number of clones called differentially abundant and the false-positive rate. The authors expected that biological variance in healthy repertoires might rise further over much longer intervals, such as months to years. Variance in clone template counts between roughly two-week samples significantly increased with total template count across all healthy donors. The binomial model flagged approximately 1.2 differentially abundant clones between technical replicates but about 16 over roughly 2 weeks and 19 over about 4 weeks.

No immune events such as infections were documented for the healthy donors during the collection period. Healthy-donor blood repertoires served as a training cohort to calibrate time-dependent variance in a beta-binomial model of T-cell clone differential abundance. The training cohort included around 10 healthy donors, of whom 3 were female and 7 were male. An age range of roughly 25 to 65 years, with an average of approximately 43 years, was recorded for the donors. Whole blood was collected from each healthy donor at three time points spaced two to three weeks apart and obtained from a commercial supplier. Genomic DNA was extracted from unsorted whole blood for immunosequencing. V is pared back by 1 base and J by 3 bases, with 7 bases lying between the germline termini. CDR1 MNHNY and CDR2 SVGAGI are derived from the germline V gene (reference sequence). The CDR3 starts with the cysteine, ends with the phenylalanine, and has 13 residues. The read is trimmed to its CDR3 DNA, 39 bases read in frame from base 1.

The immunoSEQ Assay, which relies on bias-controlled multiplex PCR amplification of genomic DNA, was used to profile TCRbeta CDR3 regions. Regarding the original processing steps: The absolute abundance of each unique TCRbeta CDR3 region was quantified after sequences were collapsed and filtered. Two models were used to test differential abundance: a binomial model (Fisher-equivalent) and a beta-binomial model that adds time-dependent variance fitted from healthy donors. Any clone with fewer than 5 combined templates was excluded, and a clone was called differentially abundant if its Benjamini-Hochberg FDR was below 0.01. The form v = (b*log(k)+a)^2 was used to model beta-binomial variance as a function of total template count across the two samples. TCRdb stores this immuneACCESS table with in-frame sequences only. Part of the clones is absent; in the studies checked, under half of the shortfall reflects unresolved V genes, and no reason is known for the rest. V and J calls plus clone size are reproduced from that table; the DNA served to infer D and trimming. Across this sample there are around 100,000 clones, with 75% to 90% seen only once. The leading ten clones occupy about 5.5% of the sample.

In regard to this clone: Its specific antigen is unknown. No base quality values were provided; no much bigger clone lies one nucleotide off.

The sequence derives from a person between 18 and 69 years old in good health. Recombination joined TRBV6-6 with TRBJ2-7; the D gene may be TRBD1 or TRBD2, since each aligns over 5 bases. The sequenced sample was blood. The sequenced DNA is TGTGCCAGCAGTTACTGGGACCTCTACGAGCAGTACTTC. It is translated as CASSYWDLYEQYF.